This T cell receptor (beta chain) was retrieved from a study of T cells after yellow fever vaccination. For the study at large: SMART-Seq v4 Ultra Low Input prepared libraries from low-cell fractions.

This clonotype was found many times. As yet, its antigen is unknown. Germline V gene sequence: CDR1 SNHLY, CDR2 FYNNEI. The CDR3 is made up of 13 amino acids. Trimming took off 3 bases at V and 5 bases at J, with 11 bases between the two ends. Study-level findings and limits: On re-exposure, the response was weaker but peaked faster, at day 5 versus 15. Reappearance after the booster was observed for most primary-vaccination clones (roughly 96% CD4, about 91% CD8).

MiXCR, run by TCRdb on the 5' RACE reads, gives a single entry per CDR3 protein. The table records under 350,000 distinct CDR3 sequences, approximately 4% of them present only once. This chain links TRBV2 with TRBJ2-7; D not certain. The receptor was derived from a man between 18 and 29 years old who received the YFV17D yellow fever vaccine. The sequences come from PBMCs, collected 5 days after the yellow fever booster vaccination. The CDR3 loop is CASSEPFEDEQYF. The CDR3 DNA reads TGTGCCAGCAGTGAGCCCTTCGAGGACGAGCAGTACTTC.